This T cell receptor beta chain was identified in a study of graft-versus-host responses after intestinal transplantation. Across the study: Recipients uniformly received anti-thymocyte globulin induction, followed by tacrolimus and steroids for three to four years. Notes on the study in general: Patients who carried graft-donor T cell macrochimerism also had high graft-versus-host to host-versus-graft clonal ratios in their allografts. GvH clones turned up in recipient marrow; some had shown up first in ileum or blood.

The table came from immunoSEQ multiplex PCR; TCRdb's copy has only in-frame clones and leaves some out. The sample carries about 120,000 clones, about 92% recorded once. As regards this clone: The antigen is unknown.

This CDR3 region has 15 residues. Unmatched junction bases numbered 5, after V lost 2 bases and J lost 1 base. Germline CDR1 GTSNPN, CDR2 SVGIG (reference sequence). Sequenced material: unstimulated CD8+ T cells sorted from spleen or lymph node cells, taken before transplant. This chain connects TRBV30 to TRBJ2-3; 8 bases line up with TRBD2. The source is a human donor who was the organ donor for an intestinal transplant. Written as DNA, the CDR3 is TGTGCCTGGAGTCGTGGACTAGCAGGCACAGATACGCAGTATTTT. This sequence encodes CAWSRGLAGTDTQYF.